This T cell receptor (beta chain) was captured by sequencing in a study of blood T cell repertoires in COVID-19. For the study at large: Samples of COVID-19 (acute and convalescent) were obtained from the United States, Italy and Spain. In each case, the material was cDNA or gDNA derived from T cells, B-cell-depleted T cells, or PBMCs.

This clone occurred once. Per germline, CDR1 MNHEY and CDR2 SMNVEV (reference sequence). V lost 8 bases and J lost 7, with 20 bases in between. CDR3 length equals 15 residues. In the authors' methods: How many nucleated cells were present was estimated from reference gene primer amplification. The assay was immunoSEQ multiplex PCR, and TCRdb's table has in-frame clones only and misses some. D and trimming were read from the DNA, whereas the V and J calls and clone size are those reported in that table. The data contain about 210,000 clones, 89% of them singletons. V usage is TRBV27 and J usage is TRBJ1-4, with D perhaps TRBD1 (5 bases). What was sequenced was peripheral blood. The sequence was collected from a woman between 35 and 50 years old with acute or convalescent COVID-19. The CDR3 here is CASRWGGTEGEKLFF. CDR3 DNA: TGTGCCAGCCGCTGGGGAGGGACGGAAGGTGAAAAACTGTTTTTT.